This is a list of T cell receptor beta chains from one sample in a study of CD8 T cells in ankylosing spondylitis. TCRdb re-analysed the 5' RACE reads in MiXCR, keeping a single row per CDR3 protein. The profile shows 700,000 to 850,000 distinct CDR3 sequences, about 10% of them singletons. Sequenced material: blood, either unsorted or a sorted T cell fraction (not recorded which). These receptors were collected from a male donor with ankylosing spondylitis. The CDR3 runs from the conserved cysteine through the conserved F or W. The D gene is left open where the match is weak. The size entry is marked missing in some rows and otherwise reads once, few, many or a size class.

size	V	J	D	length	CDR3	DNA
many	TRBV6-6	TRBJ2-7	.	12	CATSTSSYEQYF	TGTGCCACCAGTACCAGCTCCTACGAGCAGTACTTC
.	TRBV20-1	TRBJ2-7	TRBD1	14	CGLKDRVVPYEQYF	TGCGGATTAAAGGACAGGGTTGTACCCTACGAGCAGTACTTC
.	TRBV5-6	TRBJ2-2	.	16	CASSLGVQGGTGELFF	TGTGCCAGCAGCTTGGGTGTACAGGGAGGCACCGGGGAGCTGTTTTTT
.	TRBV7-2	TRBJ2-5	.	16	CASRVIGGGEWVAQYF	TGTGCCAGCAGAGTAATAGGGGGAGGGGAGTGGGTGGCCCAGTACTTC
.	TRBV6-1	TRBJ2-7	.	14	CASTTQGPSYEQYF	TGTGCCAGCACCACCCAGGGGCCCTCCTACGAGCAGTACTTC
.	TRBV6-4	TRBJ1-1	TRBD1	19	CASSRRQDLLLGTATEAFF	TGTGCCAGCAGTCGACGTCAAGACCTTCTTCTTGGGACAGCCACTGAAGCTTTCTTT
many	TRBV20-1	TRBJ2-5	.	14	CSAKMGGTVKTQYF	TGCAGTGCGAAGATGGGCGGGACCGTAAAGACCCAGTACTTC
few	TRBV29-1	TRBJ2-5	.	11	CSVPNQETQYF	TGCAGCGTTCCAAATCAAGAGACCCAGTACTTC
.	TRBV19	TRBJ1-5	.	15	CASSMDTVVSRPQHF	TGTGCCAGTAGTATGGACACGGTCGTGAGCCGGCCCCAGCATTTT
many	TRBV4-2	TRBJ2-3	.	17	CASSQDPAGTATDTQYF	TGTGCCAGCAGCCAAGATCCGGCGGGAACAGCGACAGATACGCAGTATTTT
many	TRBV18	TRBJ2-7	.	17	CASSPKARSPEGYEQYF	TGTGCCAGCTCACCAAAAGCCCGATCTCCGGAGGGCTACGAGCAGTACTTC
.	TRBV5-1	TRBJ2-1	.	15	CASSLIGSGYNEQFF	TGCGCCAGCAGCTTGATTGGTAGCGGTTACAATGAGCAGTTCTTC
few	TRBV20-1	TRBJ1-2	TRBD1	14	CSARGSQGDYGYTF	TGCAGTGCTAGAGGGTCACAGGGGGACTATGGCTACACCTTC
.	TRBV6-6	TRBJ1-6	.	15	CASSYPAEIDSPLHF	TGTGCCAGCAGTTACCCCGCAGAGATAGATTCACCCCTCCACTTT
few	TRBV5-1	TRBJ1-2	.	14	CASSLAPFRDGYTF	TGCGCCAGCAGCTTGGCTCCCTTCAGGGATGGCTACACCTTC
many	TRBV28	TRBJ1-5	.	11	CASSTWQPQHF	TGTGCCAGCTCTACGTGGCAGCCCCAGCATTTT